Given below is one T cell receptor beta chain in context. It lacks a known antigen. No base qualities exist here, and no much larger clone lies one base off it. This entry belongs to a study of CD8 T cells in Susac syndrome (dated by TCRdb to between 2018 and 2021). At the level of the whole study: The study used repertoire sequencing to test whether antigen drove CD8+ T cell activation and differentiation in Susac syndrome. CD8+ T cell repertoire clonality was compared between some 12 healthy donors, around 14 Susac syndrome patients and 15 multiple sclerosis patients.

Paper-wide results and their limitations: The TCR sequencing and HLA analysis was acknowledged to have included a relatively small number of individuals.

Per the germline V gene, SNHLY is the CDR1 and FYNNEI is the CDR2. The V and J ends are trimmed by 0 bases and 10 bases, leaving 18 bases between them. The CDR3 has 15 amino acids, counting the end cysteine and phenylalanine. The only DNA kept is the CDR3, 45 bases in frame from the first base. Peripheral blood CD8+ and CD4+ T cells from healthy donors, Susac syndrome patients and multiple sclerosis patients were profiled using high-throughput TCR beta sequencing. The healthy donors served as controls matched for age and sex. Bulk CD8+ and CD4+ T cells were purified by magnetic negative isolation, whereas CD8+ TEMRA cells were enriched by FACS. Blood was drawn into EDTA tubes, processed within 24 hours, and PBMCs were isolated by density gradient centrifugation. PBMCs intended for TCR sequencing were frozen in liquid nitrogen and were later thawed in a 37 degrees C water bath. The sorted or isolated CD4+, CD8+ and CD8+ TEMRA cells had a purity of 90% or higher.

RNA was extracted with the RNeasy kit and about 0.5 to 1 ug was reverse transcribed using random hexamers. The immunoSEQ multiplex PCR assay, covering 54 Vbeta and 13 Jbeta segments, was used to amplify TCR beta CDR3 regions. To correct PCR amplification bias, a synthetic template baseline was used for both primer optimization and computational correction. The authors' analysis ran thus. Reads were assigned to V, D and J genes according to IMGT and analyzed in immunoSEQ Analyzer, with only productive sequences retained. Clonality was calculated as one minus the Shannon entropy normalized by log2 of the number of productive unique sequences. Public and private clones were assessed among the 100 most prevalent clones of each patient and control. Clones were defined as Susac-specific when absent from the healthy and MS cohorts, from about 970 published viral clones and from other ImmuneACCESS disease sequences. TCRdb cleaned the public reads at Q25 with fastp, built clones with MiXCR and kept in-frame beta chains. Every CDR3 protein is listed once, alongside the most common genes and DNA of its rows. These V and J calls derive from TCRdb rather than the authors' analysis. This sample lists approximately 46,000 distinct CDR3 sequences; 80% to 95% were detected once. The ten largest clones capture around 0.38% of the sample.

This clonotype was sampled from a human donor in good health. Sequences were obtained from CD8+ T cells from PBMCs. The chain is encoded by TRBV2 joined to TRBJ1-1; possibly the D gene is TRBD1, per 6 matching bases. The CDR3 sequence is CASSEARRDEGGAFF. In nucleotide form, the sequence is TGTGCCAGCAGTGAAGCCCGAAGGGATGAAGGGGGAGCTTTCTTT.